This entry lists 11 T cell receptor beta chains sequenced from one sample in a study of CD8 T cells in Susac syndrome. With random hexamers, reverse transcription was performed on about 0.45 to 1 ug of RNA. TCRdb analysed the immunoSEQ multiplex PCR reads with MiXCR anew, one entry per CDR3 protein. The table lists 150,000 or so distinct CDR3 sequences, approximately 95% of them singletons. Sequenced: CD4+ T cells from PBMCs. The receptors stem from a human donor with Susac syndrome.

This chain uses TRBV7-9 with TRBJ1-5, with D unclear. The CDR3 length is 12 residues. The V end was cut by 8 bases, the J end by 4 bases, with 9 bases between. Germline V gives CDR1 SEHNR, CDR2 FQNEAQ (reference sequence). The DNA for the CDR3 is TGTGCCAGCTTGGCAGCTAATCAGCCCCAGCATTTT. Its translation is CASLAANQPQHF.

The CDR3 DNA reads TGCAGCGTCCCGGGCCGGGGAGGCAATCAGCCCCAGCATTTT. Protein sequence: CSVPGRGGNQPQHF. This chain uses TRBV29-1 with TRBJ1-5, with no clear D. The V gene lost 6 bases and the J gene lost 2 bases, with 14 bases spanning the gap. The length of the CDR3 is 14 residues. In germline, CDR1 is SQVTM, CDR2 ANQGSEA.

The chain joins TRBV29-1 to TRBJ1-1; TRBD1 agrees at 7 bases. The V gene's germline CDR1 is SQVTM and CDR2 ANQGSEA. The CDR3 spans 13 residues. J lost 1 base, V lost 6 bases, and 5 bases had no gene match. CDR3 bases: TGCAGCGTCAAGAGGGGGCCGAACACTGAAGCTTTCTTT. Its translation: CSVKRGPNTEAFF.

V usage is TRBV18 and J usage is TRBJ1-2; the D is unclear. The germline V and J ends were trimmed by 0 bases and 7 bases, with 6 bases remaining between them. Germline values: CDR1 KGHSH, CDR2 LQKENI. This CDR3 comprises 12 residues. CDR3 DNA sequence: TGTGCCAGCTCACCACCCTCAGGTGGCTACACCTTC. As protein: CASSPPSGGYTF.

This clonotype was detected only once. The chain carries TRBV29-1 and TRBJ2-4; D unresolved. The CDR3 covers 13 residues. Germline V gives CDR1 SQVTM, CDR2 ANQGSEA. Trimming removed 4 bases at V and 2 bases at J, with 9 bases between. CDR3 region: CSVGWVSKNIQYF. DNA for the CDR3: TGCAGCGTTGGCTGGGTGTCCAAAAACATTCAGTACTTC.

V is TRBV15 and J is TRBJ1-3; D is ambiguous. The CDR3 is made up of 15 amino acids. V was trimmed by 0 bases and J by 2 bases, leaving 8 bases between them. Germline V gives CDR1 LNHNV, CDR2 YYDKDF (reference sequence). This CDR3 reads CATSRDTLTGNTIYF. DNA of the CDR3: TGTGCCACCAGCAGAGATACACTCACTGGAAACACCATATATTTT.

J is TRBJ1-6 and V is TRBV7-9; D is possibly TRBD1 (5 bases). CDR1 SEHNR and CDR2 FQNEAQ come from the germline V gene (reference sequence). Trimming pared 6 bases from V and 5 bases from J, leaving 11 bases between. This CDR3 has 14 residues. The CDR3 is CASRPDSHNSPLHF. The DNA for the CDR3 is TGTGCCAGCAGGCCCGACAGCCATAATTCACCCCTCCACTTT.

V and J are TRBV20-1 and TRBJ1-6; D may be TRBD1 (6 bases). The CDR3 spans 13 residues. V was clipped by 4 bases and J by 9 bases, with 13 bases between them. Germline V lookup: CDR1 DFQATT, CDR2 SNEGSKA (reference sequence). The CDR3 DNA sequence: TGCAGTGCTACTACAGGGAGCGGTTCACCCCTCCACTTT. Residues: CSATTGSGSPLHF.

V gene TRBV29-1 combines with J gene TRBJ1-2, with TRBD1 as a possible D gene (5 bases). CDR1 and CDR2 (germline): SQVTM, ANQGSEA. This CDR3 is built from 13 residues. V was shortened by 3 bases and J by 5 bases, with 13 bases between the two germline ends. CDR3 nucleotide sequence: TGCAGCGTTGATCCCCGACAGCCTTATGGCTACACCTTC. Protein: CSVDPRQPYGYTF. Combining the CDR3 with reference TRBV29-1 and TRBJ1-2 gives the whole variable domain SAVISQKPSRDICQRGTSLTIQCQVDSQVTMMFWYRQQPGQSLTLIATANQGSEATYESGFVIDKFPISRPNLTFSTLTVSNMSPEDSSIYLCSVDPRQPYGYTFGSGTRLTVV.

V and J are TRBV20-1 and TRBJ1-2; tentatively, D is TRBD1 (5 bases). The CDR3 runs to 15 residues. The V gene lost 1 base and the J gene lost 0 bases, with 12 bases spanning the gap. The V gene's germline CDR1 is DFQATT and CDR2 SNEGSKA (reference sequence). CDR3 protein: CSARAGWGPNYGYTF. For the CDR3, the DNA is TGCAGTGCTAGAGCCGGGTGGGGCCCTAACTATGGCTACACCTTC.

This clonotype showed up just a few times. The chain carries TRBV7-9 and TRBJ2-5; D unclear. This CDR3 is 13 amino acids long. Trimming stripped 3 bases from V and 4 bases from J, with 9 bases between. Germline assignment: CDR1 SEHNR and CDR2 FQNEAQ (reference sequence). The CDR3 sequence: CASSFSVGETQYF. As DNA, the CDR3 is TGTGCCAGCAGCTTTTCCGTTGGAGAGACCCAGTACTTC.